One TCR beta chain is described in this entry. Antigen specificity is unknown. Recently defined diagnostic criteria classed the Susac syndrome patients as definite or probable. The source of the sample is a study of CD8 T cells in Susac syndrome. Study information: Roughly 8 of the sequenced Susac syndrome patients were in remission, and 5 or 6 had active disease.

RNA amounts of about 0.5 to 1 ug underwent reverse transcription with random hexamers. The authors amplified TCR beta CDR3 across 54 Vbeta and 13 Jbeta using immunoSEQ multiplex PCR. Each CDR3 protein is one row after TCRdb ran MiXCR on the immunoSEQ multiplex PCR reads. The sample lists 150,000 to 200,000 distinct CDR3 sequences, over 90% occurring once. Study-wide results and caveats: The CD4+ T cell repertoires in Susac syndrome did not show any clonal expansion.

Trimming cost V 7 bases and J 7 bases, with 14 bases left between them. The CDR3 consists of 14 residues. This receptor was identified in a human donor with Susac syndrome. V and J are TRBV12-3 or TRBV12-4 and TRBJ1-6; no firm D call. Sequenced input: CD4+ T cells from PBMCs. The CDR3 region has the DNA TGTGCCAGCACCATTGGGAGAGCCAATTCACCCCTCCACTTT. The encoded protein is CASTIGRANSPLHF.